This is a list of T cell receptor beta chains from one sample in a study of early T cells in non-severe SARS-CoV-2 infection. TCRdb reprocessed the 5' RACE reads with MiXCR, giving one entry per CDR3 protein. The sample has under 35,000 distinct CDR3 sequences, around 7% seen once. Input material: whole blood. These TCRs come from an adult who was a healthcare worker with PCR-confirmed SARS-CoV-2 infection or an uninfected control (not recorded which). The CDR3 runs from the conserved cysteine through the conserved F or W. A D gene is named only where the DNA matches it firmly. Clone size is not always given. Where it is, it says once, few, many or a class for expanded clones.

J: TRBJ2-1
size: many
V: TRBV12-3/TRBV12-4
D: TRBD1
CDR3: CASTLGTGRGEQFF
DNA: TGTGCCAGCACCTTAGGGACAGGGAGGGGTGAGCAGTTCTTC

J: TRBJ1-1
size: .
V: TRBV7-8
D: .
CDR3: CASSLSGVSAEAFF
DNA: TGTGCCAGCAGCTTGTCAGGGGTCAGCGCTGAAGCTTTCTTT

J: TRBJ2-1
size: many
V: TRBV5-1
D: TRBD2
CDR3: CASSLVGGSSYNEQFF
DNA: TGCGCCAGCAGCTTGGTGGGCGGGAGCTCCTACAATGAGCAGTTCTTC

J: TRBJ2-3
size: once
V: TRBV27
D: .
CDR3: CASSRGTDTQYF
DNA: TGTGCCAGCAGTCGAGGGACAGATACGCAGTATTTT

J: TRBJ2-3
size: many
V: TRBV14
D: .
CDR3: CASSQDTRSTDTQYF
DNA: TGTGCCAGCAGCCAAGACACGCGGAGCACAGATACGCAGTATTTT

J: TRBJ2-5
size: .
V: TRBV6-5
D: .
CDR3: CASSYGLQETQYF
DNA: TGTGCCAGCAGTTACGGGCTTCAAGAGACCCAGTACTTC

J: TRBJ2-5
size: few
V: TRBV28
D: .
CDR3: CASWDRRQTQYF
DNA: TGTGCCAGCTGGGACCGCAGGCAGACCCAGTACTTC

J: TRBJ1-5
size: few
V: TRBV7-9
D: .
CDR3: CASSLTGGDQPQHF
DNA: TGTGCCAGCAGCTTGACAGGAGGCGATCAGCCCCAGCATTTT

J: TRBJ1-1
size: .
V: TRBV21-1
D: .
CDR3: CASSKLDRGGLNTEAFF
DNA: TGTGCCAGCAGCAAACTGGACAGGGGCGGACTTAACACTGAAGCTTTCTTT

J: TRBJ1-4
size: many
V: TRBV11-2
D: .
CDR3: CASSLRGANEKLFF
DNA: TGTGCCAGCAGCTTACGCGGGGCTAATGAAAAACTGTTTTTT

J: TRBJ2-1
size: many
V: TRBV4-1
D: TRBD2
CDR3: CASSQVLADDYNEQFF
DNA: TGCGCCAGCAGCCAAGTTCTAGCGGATGACTACAATGAGCAGTTCTTC

J: TRBJ2-4
size: .
V: TRBV30
D: TRBD2
CDR3: CAWSVLAGTGNIQYF
DNA: TGTGCCTGGAGTGTACTAGCGGGGACCGGAAACATTCAGTACTTC

J: TRBJ2-1
size: many
V: TRBV19
D: TRBD1
CDR3: CASSIGQGSSYNEQFF
DNA: TGTGCCAGTAGTATAGGACAGGGGAGCTCCTACAATGAGCAGTTCTTC

J: TRBJ2-1
size: many
V: TRBV7-8
D: .
CDR3: CASSLVWTTAYNEQFF
DNA: TGTGCCAGCAGCTTAGTGTGGACTACCGCCTACAATGAGCAGTTCTTC

J: TRBJ1-3
size: many
V: TRBV28
D: .
CDR3: CASSLGTGLYF
DNA: TGTGCCAGCAGTTTAGGTACAGGGCTATATTTT

J: TRBJ2-7
size: many
V: TRBV12-3/TRBV12-4
D: TRBD2
CDR3: CASSLLAGDLYEQYF
DNA: TGTGCCAGCAGTTTACTAGCGGGAGACCTCTACGAGCAGTACTTC

J: TRBJ2-3
size: .
V: TRBV20-1
D: .
CDR3: CRTDTSTDTQYF
DNA: TGCAGGACGGACACTAGCACAGATACGCAGTATTTT

J: TRBJ2-5
size: few
V: TRBV14
D: .
CDR3: CASSQSPGQETQYF
DNA: TGTGCCAGCAGCCAATCTCCGGGCCAAGAGACCCAGTACTTC

J: TRBJ2-7
size: many
V: TRBV6-5
D: .
CDR3: CASSSTDEQYF
DNA: TGTGCCAGCAGTTCTACCGACGAGCAGTACTTC

J: TRBJ1-5
size: many
V: TRBV20-1
D: .
CDR3: CSADRDSNQPQHF
DNA: TGCAGTGCGGACCGGGACTCCAATCAGCCCCAGCATTTT

J: TRBJ1-6
size: many
V: TRBV6-5
D: .
CDR3: CASSRVVGISQLNSPLHF
DNA: TGTGCCAGCAGTAGGGTTGTCGGCATCTCACAGCTTAATTCACCCCTCCACTTT

J: TRBJ2-7
size: few
V: TRBV7-2
D: TRBD2
CDR3: CASSSSTSVAYEQYF
DNA: TGTGCCAGCAGTTCCTCAACTAGCGTCGCCTACGAGCAGTACTTC

J: TRBJ2-3
size: few
V: TRBV11-2
D: TRBD2
CDR3: CASSSLAGPTDTQYF
DNA: TGTGCCAGCAGTTCACTAGCGGGACCCACAGATACGCAGTATTTT

J: TRBJ1-1
size: .
V: TRBV7-2
D: .
CDR3: CASSFGGRGTEAFF
DNA: TGTGCCAGCAGCTTCGGCGGGAGGGGGACTGAAGCTTTCTTT

J: TRBJ2-2
size: few
V: TRBV7-2
D: TRBD2
CDR3: CASSFGGRGLNTGELFF
DNA: TGTGCCAGCAGCTTCGGCGGGAGAGGTTTGAACACCGGGGAGCTGTTTTTT

J: TRBJ2-1
size: few
V: TRBV6-5
D: TRBD2
CDR3: CASSYSGTSQFNEQFF
DNA: TGTGCCAGCAGTTACTCCGGGACTAGCCAATTCAATGAGCAGTTCTTC

J: TRBJ1-3
size: .
V: TRBV5-1
D: TRBD1
CDR3: CASSLALTGGGNTIYF
DNA: TGCGCCAGCAGCTTGGCTCTTACAGGGGGTGGAAACACCATATATTTT

J: TRBJ1-1
size: many
V: TRBV28
D: TRBD1
CDR3: CASSLRTGVGTEAFF
DNA: TGTGCCAGCAGTCTTCGGACAGGGGTTGGCACTGAAGCTTTCTTT

J: TRBJ2-4
size: .
V: TRBV28
D: .
CDR3: CASSLTGTAKNIQYF
DNA: TGTGCCAGCAGCCTTACCGGGACAGCCAAAAACATTCAGTACTTC

J: TRBJ1-1
size: many
V: TRBV5-1
D: .
CDR3: CASSSAGADTEAFF
DNA: TGCGCCAGCAGCTCGGCGGGGGCGGACACTGAAGCTTTCTTT

J: TRBJ1-2
size: .
V: TRBV28
D: .
CDR3: CPSSPRQEGVYGYTF
DNA: TGTCCCAGCAGTCCACGACAGGAGGGGGTTTATGGCTACACCTTC

J: TRBJ1-6
size: many
V: TRBV9
D: .
CDR3: CASSVAAGSPLHF
DNA: TGTGCCAGCAGCGTAGCAGCGGGTTCACCCCTCCACTTT

J: TRBJ2-7
size: many
V: TRBV27
D: .
CDR3: CVDRSSYEQYF
DNA: TGTGTAGACAGATCCTCCTACGAGCAGTACTTC

J: TRBJ1-6
size: .
V: TRBV28
D: .
CDR3: CASRTRGENVALHF
DNA: TGTGCCAGCAGAACCCGAGGGGAGAATGTAGCCCTCCACTTT

J: TRBJ1-4
size: .
V: TRBV9
D: .
CDR3: CASSVGGGNEGKLFF
DNA: TGTGCCAGCAGCGTAGGTGGGGGGAACGAAGGAAAACTGTTTTTT

J: TRBJ2-1
size: few
V: TRBV5-4
D: TRBD2
CDR3: CASSSGGKDNEQFF
DNA: TGTGCCAGCAGCTCCGGGGGGAAGGACAATGAGCAGTTCTTC

J: TRBJ2-7
size: .
V: TRBV5-1
D: TRBD1
CDR3: CASRPTGIAEQYF
DNA: TGCGCCAGCCGACCGACAGGGATCGCCGAGCAGTACTTC

J: TRBJ2-1
size: few
V: TRBV5-1
D: TRBD2
CDR3: CASSPFYSGSSYNEQFF
DNA: TGCGCCAGCAGCCCCTTTTATAGCGGGAGCTCCTACAATGAGCAGTTCTTC

J: TRBJ2-7
size: many
V: TRBV5-6
D: TRBD1
CDR3: CASSPLGTGYSYEQYF
DNA: TGTGCCAGCAGCCCCTTGGGGACAGGGTACTCCTACGAGCAGTACTTC